Shown below are 30 T cell receptor beta chains from a single sample sequenced in a study of T cell changes during pregnancy in multiple sclerosis. Profiling relied on immunoSEQ multiplex PCR, and the TCRdb table lists in-frame clones only, not all of them. The data contain under 70,000 clones, roughly 93% of them singletons. The specimen was peripheral blood, collected in the second trimester of pregnancy. The source is a female donor with multiple sclerosis, enrolled in a pregnancy study.

The CDR3: CASSLARGTEAFF. CDR3 DNA sequence: TGTGCCAGCAGCTTAGCGAGGGGGACTGAAGCTTTCTTT. The chain recombines TRBV7-8 with TRBJ1-1, with D perhaps TRBD1 (6 bases). Germline-derived CDR1 and CDR2 are SGHVS and FQNEAQ. The CDR3 is made up of 13 amino acids. V lost 0 bases to trimming and J lost 5 bases, with 7 bases between them.

The chain combines TRBV7-9 with TRBJ2-1, with D perhaps matching TRBD2 (5 bases). V lost 1 base to trimming and J lost 2 bases, with 15 bases between them. The CDR3 length is 17 residues. CDR1 is SEHNR, CDR2 FQNEAQ, per germline (reference sequence). The CDR3 bases are TGTGCCAGCAGCTTAGAGTCCTTCGGGGTACCCTACAATGAGCAGTTCTTC. Protein sequence: CASSLESFGVPYNEQFF.

The chain employs TRBV2 and TRBJ2-4; D uncertain. Germline V lookup: CDR1 SNHLY, CDR2 FYNNEI. The CDR3 is 15 residues long. Trimming took 7 bases from V and 0 from J, leaving 13 bases between them. The CDR3 sequence: CASTKTLLAKNIQYF. As DNA, the CDR3 is TGTGCCAGCACCAAGACACTTCTAGCCAAAAACATTCAGTACTTC.

This chain connects TRBV9 to TRBJ2-3, with 13 nucleotides matching TRBD2. Germline V gene sequence: CDR1 SGDLS, CDR2 YYNGEE. J gave up 2 bases and V 4 bases, and 4 bases lay outside the gene matches. The CDR3 contains 16 residues. For the CDR3, the DNA is TGTGCCAGCAGCTCTGGGACTAGCGGGGTCACAGATACGCAGTATTTT. It specifies CASSSGTSGVTDTQYF.

V gene TRBV7-8 combines with J gene TRBJ2-7; weak D call: TRBD1 (5 bases). Germline CDR1 and CDR2: SGHVS and FQNEAQ. The CDR3 covers 13 residues. Trimming shortened V by 1 base and J by 2 bases, and 6 bases separated the two germline ends. In nucleotides, the CDR3 is TGTGCCAGCAGCTTAGTAGGGGCCTACGAGCAGTACTTC. Translation: CASSLVGAYEQYF.

The V gene is TRBV30, the J gene TRBJ1-6; the D gene is possibly TRBD1 (5 bases). Germline values: CDR1 GTSNPN, CDR2 SVGIG (reference sequence). The CDR3 runs 16 residues. V was shortened by 2 bases and J by 2 bases, with 13 bases between the two germline ends. CDR3 amino acids: CAWSPPHRTYNSPLHF. The CDR3 DNA reads as TGTGCCTGGAGTCCCCCCCACAGGACCTATAATTCACCCCTCCACTTT.

This clone turned up a few times. The rearrangement uses TRBV19 and TRBJ1-6; D is possibly TRBD1 (6 bases). This CDR3 is 13 amino acids long. The ends were cut back, 9 bases at V and 8 bases at J, with 14 bases in the middle. CDR1 and CDR2 from the germline V gene are LNHDA and SQIVND (reference sequence). The CDR3 sequence: CASTEQGDSPLHF. DNA of the CDR3: TGTGCCAGCACAGAACAGGGCGATTCACCCCTCCACTTT. Filled out from reference TRBV19 and TRBJ1-6, the complete variable domain reads DGGITQSPKYLFRKEGQNVTLSCEQNLNHDAMYWYRQDPGQGLRLIYYSQIVNDFQKGDIAEGYSVSREKKESFPLTVTSAQKNPTAFYLCASTEQGDSPLHFGNGTRLTVT.

This clone was found once. Other DNA sequences within the sample encode an identical CDR3. The chain links TRBV5-6 to TRBJ1-6; D gene uncertain. The CDR3 has 17 residues. Germline-derived CDR1 and CDR2 are SGHDT and YYEEEE. V was clipped by 4 bases and J by 0 bases, with 14 bases between them. This CDR3 reads CASSPGRAGSYNSPLHF. As DNA, the CDR3 is TGTGCCAGCAGCCCGGGCCGAGCGGGCTCCTATAATTCACCCCTCCACTTT.

This clone has a single count. This chain connects TRBV7-9 to TRBJ2-5; TRBD2 aligns across 7 bases. With 0 bases clipped from V and 2 bases from J, the junction kept 3 bases outside the gene matches. The CDR3 sequence is 15 residues long. CDR1 is SEHNR and CDR2 is FQNEAQ in the germline V gene (reference sequence). The DNA for the CDR3 is TGTGCCAGCAGCTTAGCCCTAGCGGAGCAAGAGACCCAGTACTTC. Its translation: CASSLALAEQETQYF.

The chain combines TRBV28 with TRBJ2-7; TRBD2 matches 9 bases. The CDR3 covers 15 residues. Germline V lookup: CDR1 MDHEN, CDR2 SYDVKM. The ends lost 8 bases at V and 2 bases at J; junction bases unmatched: 10. The CDR3 DNA follows: TGTGCCAGCTCCTCTGCGGGGGGGGCCGCCTACGAGCAGTACTTC. Encoded protein: CASSSAGGAAYEQYF.

The chain combines TRBV27 with TRBJ1-3, with 8 positions matching TRBD1. In germline, CDR1 is MNHEY, CDR2 SMNVEV (reference sequence). This CDR3 region has 20 residues. After removal of 11 bases from V and 0 bases from J, the junction contained 24 bases not matched to a gene. CDR3 loop: CAPDIPEIRDRNLSGNTIYF. CDR3 sequence (DNA): TGTGCCCCCGACATCCCAGAAATCCGGGACAGGAATCTCTCTGGAAACACCATATATTTT.

The chain combines TRBV7-2 with TRBJ1-1, with 11 bases aligning to TRBD1. Germline V CDR1 and CDR2: SGHTA, FQGNSA. Trimming took 5 bases from V and 4 from J; bases not matched to a gene: 18. CDR3 length: 19 residues. CDR3 DNA sequence: TGTGCCAGCAGCCACGGCACGTATTGGGACAGGGGGTTTGGCACTGAAGCTTTCTTT. Its protein is CASSHGTYWDRGFGTEAFF. Based on the CDR3 plus reference TRBV7-2 and TRBJ1-1, the full variable domain is GAGVSQSPSNKVTEKGKDVELRCDPISGHTALYWYRQSLGQGLEFLIYFQGNSAPDKSGLPSDRFSAERTGGSVSTLTIQRTQQEDSAVYLCASSHGTYWDRGFGTEAFFGQGTRLTVV.

The chain is built from TRBV10-2 and TRBJ1-1; D is ambiguous. Germline loops: CDR1 WSHSY, CDR2 SAAADI. The germline V and J ends were trimmed by 2 bases and 5 bases, with 18 bases remaining between them. There are 16 residues in the CDR3. CDR3 residues: CASSEPTRVRGTEAFF. The CDR3 DNA is TGCGCCAGCAGTGAGCCTACCCGGGTGCGAGGGACTGAAGCTTTCTTT.

Only a few counts were recorded for this clone. J is TRBJ1-2 and V is TRBV28, with D tentatively TRBD1 (6 bases). The CDR3 extends over 14 amino acids. Germline CDR1 MDHEN, CDR2 SYDVKM. Trimming took 2 bases from V and 8 from J, leaving 15 bases between them. CDR3 amino acids: CASSLRGWVRGYTF. CDR3 nucleotides: TGTGCCAGCAGTTTAAGGGGGTGGGTACGGGGCTACACCTTC.

The genes are TRBV28 and TRBJ2-7, with D tentatively TRBD1 (6 bases). This CDR3 comprises 14 residues. Trimming cost V 6 bases and J 3 bases, with 15 bases left between them. CDR1 and CDR2 from the germline V gene are MDHEN and SYDVKM. DNA for the CDR3: TGTGCCAGCAGGGATCAGGGGAGAAACTACGAGCAGTACTTC. This sequence encodes CASRDQGRNYEQYF.

This clone appeared once. As DNA, the CDR3 is TGCGCCAGCAGCTGGGACTCTACTGAAGCTTTCTTT. It codes for CASSWDSTEAFF. The chain combines TRBV5-1 with TRBJ1-1, with a weak D call TRBD1 (5 bases). The length of the CDR3 is 12 residues. Between the trimmed V and J ends, which lost 3 bases and 5 bases, there was a span of 8 bases. Germline V gene lookup returns CDR1 SGHRS and CDR2 YFSETQ.

The chain joins TRBV27 to TRBJ2-7, with D possibly TRBD1 on 6 matching bases. Germline V lookup: CDR1 MNHEY, CDR2 SMNVEV (reference sequence). The CDR3 runs to 15 residues. V dropped 2 bases and J dropped 6 bases, with 17 bases sitting between them. The CDR3 coding sequence is TGTGCCAGCAGTTTAGAGGGGACATCTACGGGCGAGCAGTACTTC. Amino acid sequence: CASSLEGTSTGEQYF.

The rearrangement uses TRBV29-1 and TRBJ2-3; 8 positions agree with TRBD2. Germline V gene lookup returns CDR1 SQVTM and CDR2 ANQGSEA. The CDR3 covers 13 residues. V was pared by 7 bases and J by 6 bases, with 9 bases of the junction left unmatched. Here the CDR3 reads CSAGRAVGDTQYF. CDR3 in DNA: TGCAGCGCCGGGAGGGCAGTGGGTGATACGCAGTATTTT.

This clone was seen a single time. The rearrangement links TRBV5-1 to TRBJ2-1, with 12 bases aligning to TRBD2. Germline CDR1 and CDR2: SGHRS and YFSETQ. J was trimmed by 8 bases and V by 0 bases; bases with no gene match: 9. This CDR3 has 17 residues. The CDR3 nucleotides are TGCGCCAGCAGCTTGGCACCTAGCGGGGGGGCCTTGGATGAGCAGTTCTTC. Translating it yields CASSLAPSGGALDEQFF.

V and J are TRBV9 and TRBJ1-6; 7 bases match TRBD1. After removal of 5 bases from V and 0 bases from J, the junction contained 5 bases not matched to a gene. Germline assignment: CDR1 SGDLS and CDR2 YYNGEE. The CDR3 runs to 16 residues. In DNA, the CDR3 is TGTGCCAGCAGTCCGACAGGGAGCTCCTATAATTCACCCCTCCACTTT. Amino acid sequence: CASSPTGSSYNSPLHF.

This clone was seen once. This sequence joins TRBV9 and TRBJ2-3, with TRBD2 matching 8 bases. Per the germline V gene, CDR1 is SGDLS and CDR2 is YYNGEE. V gave up 4 bases and J gave up 2 bases; unmatched junction bases: 9. The CDR3 is 16 residues long. The CDR3 DNA reads as TGTGCCAGCAGCTTAAGCGGGGGTGAATACACAGATACGCAGTATTTT. This gives the protein CASSLSGGEYTDTQYF.

The chain is built from TRBV5-1 and TRBJ2-5; 7 positions agree with TRBD2. The CDR3 contains 15 residues. Germline V lookup: CDR1 SGHRS, CDR2 YFSETQ. V shed 0 bases and J 3 bases; nucleotides not matched to a gene: 5. The CDR3 DNA sequence: TGCGCCAGCAGCTTGGGGACTAGAACTAAAGAGACCCAGTACTTC. It codes for CASSLGTRTKETQYF. The full variable domain, with the rest looked up from reference TRBV5-1 and TRBJ2-5, is KAGVTQTPRYLIKTRGQQVTLSCSPISGHRSVSWYQQTPGQGLQFLFEYFSETQRNKGNFPGRFSGRQFSNSRSEMNVSTLELGDSALYLCASSLGTRTKETQYFGPGTRLLVL.

The V call is TRBV6-6, the J call TRBJ1-2; D unclear. The V end lost 1 base, the J end lost 3 bases, and 12 bases lay between the germline ends. Germline values: CDR1 MNHNY, CDR2 SVGAGI (reference sequence). This CDR3 has 15 residues. As DNA, the CDR3 is TGTGCCAGCAGTTACTACGACACGAGTGACTATGGCTACACCTTC. Translated: CASSYYDTSDYGYTF.

The chain employs TRBV12-5 and TRBJ1-2; D unresolved. Germline CDR1 reads LGHNT; CDR2 reads FRNRAP. Deletions cut 0 bases from V and 4 bases from J, with 15 bases between. CDR3 size: 16 residues. As DNA, the CDR3 is TGTGCTAGTGGTTTGGTATCCCCACCCCCAGGCTATGGCTACACCTTC. The encoded protein is CASGLVSPPPGYGYTF.

The chain recombines TRBV6-1 with TRBJ1-1, with a tentative D call TRBD1 (6 bases). Deletions cut 3 bases from V and 11 bases from J, with 22 bases between. This CDR3 spans 15 amino acids. From germline, CDR1 is MNHNS and CDR2 SASEGT. In DNA form, the CDR3 reads TGTGCCAGCAGTGATTTAGGTACAGGGTCGATGGGTGCTTTCTTT. Translation: CASSDLGTGSMGAFF.

The rearrangement uses TRBV27 and TRBJ2-7; 9 bases are shared with TRBD2. Trimming cost V 5 bases and J 0 bases; bases outside gene matches: 8. The length of the CDR3 is 16 residues. Looked up from germline, CDR1 is MNHEY and CDR2 is SMNVEV (reference sequence). The CDR3 DNA is TGTGCCAGCAGTCCCCTTGAGCGGGGGGACTCCTACGAGCAGTACTTC. This translates into CASSPLERGDSYEQYF.

The chain is built from TRBV29-1 and TRBJ2-7; TRBD1 agrees at 8 bases. Germline CDR1 is SQVTM and CDR2 is ANQGSEA. This CDR3 has 14 amino acids. Trimming removed 5 bases from V and 4 bases from J; junction bases left unmatched: 10. CDR3 sequence (DNA): TGCAGCGTTTTAGGGGGGACAGGACCTTACGAGCAGTACTTC. This sequence encodes CSVLGGTGPYEQYF.

This sequence joins TRBV4-1 and TRBJ1-1; TRBD1 aligns across 9 bases. V lost 5 bases to trimming and J lost 4 bases; unmatched junction nucleotides: 14. CDR1 is MGHRA, CDR2 YSYEKL, per germline. The CDR3 loop spans 17 amino acids. The CDR3 region is CASSKGQGTGRGTEAFF. The CDR3 DNA sequence: TGCGCCAGCAGCAAAGGACAGGGGACGGGGAGGGGCACTGAAGCTTTCTTT.

This chain joins TRBV4-3 and TRBJ2-7; D uncertain. The CDR3 is 15 residues long. Germline V CDR1 and CDR2: LGHNA, YSLEER. V lost 0 bases and J lost 3, with 12 bases in between. CDR3 bases: TGCGCCAGCAGCCAAGAGCGCCTGCCCTACTACGAGCAGTACTTC. Protein product: CASSQERLPYYEQYF.

The genes are TRBV25-1 and TRBJ1-2; the match to TRBD1 covers 12 bases. Unmatched junction bases numbered 6, after V lost 3 bases and J lost 13 bases. The CDR3 sequence is 13 residues long. Germline values: CDR1 MGHDK, CDR2 SYGVNS. The CDR3, as DNA: TGTGCCAGCAGTGAGGGACAGGGGGCCCCCCCCACCTTC. Translated: CASSEGQGAPPTF.